The T cell receptor (beta chain) under discussion was sequenced for a study of shared clonotypes between healthy human individuals (TCRdb year 2020). Concerning the study at large: The cohort comprised a couple of women and a few men aged 18 to 49 years. To estimate repertoire size and how much clonotypes are shared between individuals, the study performed deep sequencing of blood TCR repertoires from about five healthy adults. To increase sequencing depth and limit assay-specific biases, different laboratories used diverse techniques to prepare libraries and sequence TCR repertoires. Between about 0.94 and 10 billion PBMCs per donor were obtained by leukapheresis. What the study reported, not specific to this receptor: The small number of donors limited the genetic and exposure-history diversity represented. Sampling was restricted to blood, and TCR repertoires in tissue are likely to differ from TCR repertoires in blood. Pairwise subsampling indicated that sequencing depth was expected to affect the degree of clonotype sharing among donors.

Donors were healthy HIV-negative adults with no recently reported acute infections or vaccinations. Every donor was a Caucasian adult residing in Nashville, Tennessee, USA. For unsorted samples, 90 million to 95 million PBMCs were counted, and genomic DNA was extracted using the QIAamp DNA Blood Mini kit. Blood was obtained by leukapheresis, after which PBMCs were separated by Ficoll-Histopaque density gradient centrifugation and cryopreserved in liquid nitrogen vapor phase. CDR1 and CDR2 are read off the germline V gene (reference sequence) as LNHDA and SQIVND. Cut back by 5 bases and 8 bases, the V and J ends lie 12 bases apart. The CDR3 spans 12 residues, from the cysteine through the phenylalanine. The only DNA kept is the CDR3, 36 bases in frame from the first base. A word on this clone: The antigen it binds to is not known. One base away there is no much larger clone; base qualities are not given.

Using the deep immunoSEQ assay, multiplex PCR amplified TCR CDR3 regions from genomic DNA. For each cell subset, the extracted genomic DNA was distributed evenly across all wells of several immunoSEQ 96-well plates, and each plate served as one replicate. For unsorted PBMC, approximately 0.3 ug genomic DNA, equal to approximately 30,000 T cell genomes, was loaded into each replicate PCR. Ten immunoSEQ deep assay plates were used to sequence unsorted PBMC genomic DNA. The purified libraries were quantified using a Qubit 3.0 fluorometer, sized with a Bioanalyzer 2100, and then quantified again using the KAPA Library Quantification kit. Every immunoSEQ 96-well plate was sequenced on a dedicated single-read 150-cycle Illumina NextSeq 550 flow cell. The source study handled its data this way. Because only junctional sequences without quality scores were contained in the immunoSEQ output, filtering matching that applied to full-length reads could not be performed. To assign V/J genes and CDR3, sequences were annotated against IMGT germline references using PyIR, a Python wrapper for IgBLAST v1.9. Reads were removed for weak V/J assignments (E-value above 1e-6), missing CDR3, stop codons, out-of-frame junctions, or ambiguous translated residues. V3J clonotypes were defined by identical inferred V gene, J gene, and CDR3 amino acid sequence. To compute the percentage overlap between repertoires, the number of shared unique clonotypes was divided by the size of the smaller repertoire. RTK rarefaction, the Chao1 estimator, and Recon v2.1 estimates of unobserved clonotypes were used to assess repertoire richness. In TCRdb, the immuneACCESS table is reduced to in-frame sequences with V and J assigned. These tables do not hold every clone; where another copy was compared, an unresolved V gene accounts for under half, and the others remain unexplained. That table gives V, J and clone size, and the DNA gave D and trimming. Here the sample has about half a million clones; 70% to 80% occur a single time. The ten largest clones represent 12% of the sample.

The chain joins TRBV19 to TRBJ1-2; no D gene is confidently identified. The sample taken for sequencing was PBMCs. The TCR originated in a middle-aged woman in good health. Some clones in this sample may be carry-over from other donors' samples. The DNA sequence is TGTGCCAGTAGTCCCCGGGAAGGCGGCTACACCTTC. This encodes CASSPREGGYTF. Outside the CDR3, residues come from the reference TRBV19 and TRBJ1-2 proteins, so the full variable domain is: DGGITQSPKYLFRKEGQNVTLSCEQNLNHDAMYWYRQDPGQGLRLIYYSQIVNDFQKGDIAEGYSVSREKKESFPLTVTSAQKNPTAFYLCASSPREGGYTFGSGTRLTVV.